This T cell receptor (beta chain) stems from a study of regulatory T cells in long-lasting Graves disease. In this sample, this clonotype turned up a few times. Both iRepertoire HTBI primers and Arm-PCR of CDR3 regions were used to build the TCR beta libraries. TCRdb re-called the multiplex PCR reads with MiXCR, one entry per CDR3 protein. The data contain more than 400,000 distinct CDR3 sequences, roughly 17% of them singletons. As to time point: newly diagnosed GD, antithyroid drugs for less than 3 months. The authors made the TCR library using RNA they extracted from PBMCs. The V gene lost 5 bases and the J gene lost 0 bases, with 10 bases spanning the gap. Germline V CDR1 and CDR2: MDHEN, SYDVKM. The CDR3 covers 15 residues. The same sample was also used in a study of T cells in Graves' hyperthyroidism and ophthalmopathy.

The sequencing used peripheral blood mononuclear cells (PBMCs), collected at new diagnosis, from a patient treated with antithyroid drugs. The chain joins TRBV28 to TRBJ1-4, with D unresolved. This TCR derives from a man aged 35 to 55 with Graves disease. The CDR3: CASSPDIATNEKLFF. In DNA, the CDR3 is TGTGCCAGCAGTCCAGACATTGCAACTAATGAAAAACTGTTTTTT.